Below are 24 T cell receptor beta chains sequenced from a single sample in a study of blood T cells in healthy people across ages. The second PCR ran roughly 6 to 11 cycles with a sample-barcoded 5' primer and J-beta primers. TCRdb passed the 5' RACE reads through MiXCR, listing each CDR3 protein once. The data contain about 1 million distinct CDR3 sequences, around 27% of them singletons. This same sample was also taken into another study, of T cells of mothers and their children.

Specimen: blood. The receptors originated from a girl aged 2-10 years in good health.

In regard to this clonotype: A read error is possible here, since a much larger clone lies one base away. The rearrangement links TRBV5-6 to TRBJ2-3, with D hard to call. Germline lookup yields CDR1 SGHDT and CDR2 YYEEEE. The CDR3 loop spans 13 amino acids. V dropped 2 bases and J dropped 2 bases, with 6 bases sitting between them. The CDR3 region has the DNA TGTGCCAGCAGCTTTGAGGTCACAGATACGCAGTATTTT. It yields the protein CASSFEVTDTQYF.

This rearrangement joins TRBV12-3 or TRBV12-4 to TRBJ2-1, with a weak D call TRBD1 (5 bases). Trimming removed 8 bases from V and 5 bases from J, with 22 bases in between. The CDR3 is made up of 16 amino acids. DNA of the CDR3: TGTGCCAGCCCCTCCCCCTTTCAGGGCCTAGACAATGAGCAGTTCTTC. It yields the protein CASPSPFQGLDNEQFF.

The genes are TRBV12-3 or TRBV12-4 and TRBJ2-7, with D possibly TRBD2 on 6 matching bases. The tail of the sequence fits TRBJ2-5 better, so the J call may be wrong. This CDR3 spans 14 amino acids. This chain's CDR3 is CASSFGGKQETQYF. CDR3 sequence (DNA): TGTGCCAGCAGTTTCGGGGGTAAGCAAGAGACCCAGTACTTC.

The V and J genes are TRBV10-3 and TRBJ1-5, with D maybe TRBD1 (6 bases). The length of the CDR3 is 16 residues. With 0 bases removed from V and 3 bases from J, the gap between germline ends came to 12 bases. Germline V lookup: CDR1 ENHRY, CDR2 SYGVKD. Here the CDR3 DNA reads TGTGCCATCAGTGAGTCGATTGGACAGACCAATCAGCCCCAGCATTTT. It yields the protein CAISESIGQTNQPQHF.

This clonotype turned up a few times. J is TRBJ1-6 and V is TRBV12-3 or TRBV12-4; the D gene is possibly TRBD1 (5 bases). Trimming pared 3 bases from V and 10 bases from J, leaving 7 bases between. The CDR3 sequence is 12 residues long. The CDR3 loop is CASSFWGSPLHF. The DNA of the CDR3 is TGTGCCAGCAGTTTTTGGGGGTCACCCCTCCACTTT.

J is TRBJ2-3 and V is TRBV4-1, with 9 bases aligning to TRBD2. The CDR3 has 17 amino acids. V lost 0 bases and J lost 2; bases outside the gene matches: 6. Germline CDR1 MGHRA, CDR2 YSYEKL. The chain's CDR3 is CASSQDPSGTTTDTQYF. The CDR3 DNA is TGCGCCAGCAGCCAAGATCCTAGCGGGACAACCACAGATACGCAGTATTTT.

The CDR3 region is CASSSGKVETQYF. DNA for the CDR3: TGTGCCAGCAGCTCCGGGAAGGTTGAGACCCAGTACTTC. The chain combines TRBV9 with TRBJ2-5; weak D call: TRBD2 (5 bases). V gave up 4 bases and J gave up 5 bases, with 12 bases separating them. The CDR3 runs to 13 residues. Per the germline V gene, CDR1 is SGDLS and CDR2 is YYNGEE.

The table lists this clonotype with a few counts. The rearrangement links TRBV6-2 or TRBV6-3 to TRBJ2-5; 8 bases are a match to TRBD2. The J segment lost 3 bases and the V segment lost 4 bases, leaving 10 bases of the junction unmatched. Germline V gene data show CDR1 as MNHEY and CDR2 as SVGEGT. This CDR3 has 16 residues. The CDR3 bases are TGTGCCAGCAGTTCCCTTACTAGCGGTGAGGAAGAGACCCAGTACTTC. This gives the protein CASSSLTSGEEETQYF.

The sample holds a few counts of this clonotype. The rearrangement joins TRBV7-2 to TRBJ1-3; D is uncertain. The CDR3 sequence is 15 residues long. V was clipped by 5 bases and J by 4 bases, with 15 bases between them. Germline CDR1 reads SGHTA; CDR2 reads FQGNSA. CDR3 protein: CASSPKYLGGNTIYF. The CDR3 nucleotides read TGTGCCAGCAGCCCGAAATATTTAGGGGGAAACACCATATATTTT.

The CDR3 here is CASSDQGYSNQPQHF. The CDR3, as DNA: TGTGCCAGCAGTGATCAGGGGTATAGCAATCAGCCCCAGCATTTT. This chain joins TRBV6-1 and TRBJ1-5, with D possibly TRBD1 on 6 matching bases. The germline V and J ends were trimmed by 3 bases and 0 bases, with 9 bases remaining between them. The germline gives CDR1 MNHNS, CDR2 SASEGT. The CDR3 loop spans 15 amino acids.

This clonotype was recorded a few times. The chain recombines TRBV5-6 with TRBJ1-2, with TRBD1 matching over 7 bases. The CDR3 has 13 residues. Germline CDR1 and CDR2: SGHDT and YYEEEE. Losses at the gene ends were 5 bases for V and 8 bases for J; bases not matched to a gene: 9. CDR3 sequence (DNA): TGTGCCAGCAGTCCCGACAGGGTGGACGGCTACACCTTC. Translating gives CASSPDRVDGYTF.

This clonotype was detected a few times. J is TRBJ2-5 and V is TRBV29-1; 10 bases match TRBD1. The germline CDR1 and CDR2 sequences are SQVTM and ANQGSEA. The CDR3 is made up of 14 amino acids. V was pared by 6 bases and J by 6 bases, with 10 bases of the junction left unmatched. The chain's CDR3 is CSVDGTGVSKTQYF. The CDR3 DNA sequence: TGCAGCGTAGATGGGACAGGGGTTTCGAAGACCCAGTACTTC.

The gene calls are TRBV28 and TRBJ2-5; D remains unclear. There are 12 residues in the CDR3. The V gene lost 6 bases and the J gene lost 4 bases, with 9 bases spanning the gap. Germline V gives CDR1 MDHEN, CDR2 SYDVKM. The chain's CDR3 is CASRLRRETQYF. CDR3 bases: TGTGCCAGCAGACTTCGTAGAGAGACCCAGTACTTC.

This clonotype was counted a few times. The chain joins TRBV13 to TRBJ1-2; D call uncertain. Per the germline V gene, CDR1 is PRHDT and CDR2 is FYEKMQ (reference sequence). This CDR3 has 13 residues. Trimming shortened V by 1 base and J by 10 bases, and 13 bases separated the two germline ends. For the CDR3, the DNA is TGTGCCAGCAGCTTAGCCTCCAACCAGGACTACACCTTC. This encodes CASSLASNQDYTF.

J is TRBJ2-1 and V is TRBV12-3 or TRBV12-4; 10 nucleotides match TRBD1. V was pared by 6 bases and J by 9 bases, with 8 bases of the junction left unmatched. This CDR3 spans 14 amino acids. Here the CDR3 DNA reads TGTGCCAGCAGCCGCGGGACAGGGGCGAGTGAGCAGTTCTTC. Amino acid sequence: CASSRGTGASEQFF.

The chain uses TRBV7-8 and TRBJ1-1; perhaps TRBD1 as D (5 bases). The CDR3 length is 14 residues. Trimming left V 1 base short and J 5 bases short, with 11 bases between. Germline CDR1 SGHVS, CDR2 FQNEAQ. This CDR3 reads CASSLVRGTTEAFF. CDR3 DNA: TGTGCCAGCAGCTTAGTCCGGGGGACGACTGAAGCTTTCTTT.

The chain has TRBV27 and TRBJ2-7; D is unresolved. The better agreement between TRBJ2-5 and the DNA end casts doubt on the J call. This CDR3 has 13 amino acids. Germline V gives CDR1 MNHEY, CDR2 SMNVEV (reference sequence). The CDR3 nucleotides read TGTGCCAGCAGTCTGCTACCTGTAGAGACCCAGTACTTC. Residues: CASSLLPVETQYF.

This clonotype was counted only a few times. One junction end does not reproduce the germline sequence, and a read error may be involved. J is TRBJ2-5 and V is TRBV11-2; D is perhaps TRBD1 or TRBD2 (5 bases each). Per the germline V gene, CDR1 is SGHAT and CDR2 is FQNNGV. The CDR3 runs 13 residues. In DNA form, the CDR3 reads TGCGCCAGCAGCCCCGGGGCCCGAGAGACCCAGTACTTC. As protein: CASSPGARETQYF.

The chain is built from TRBV12-3 or TRBV12-4 and TRBJ2-4; 8 positions match TRBD2. The CDR3 contains 14 residues. J lost 2 bases, V lost 8 bases, and 5 bases had no gene match. CDR3 amino acids: CASGAGGSKNIQYF. In nucleotides, the CDR3 is TGTGCCAGCGGGGCGGGAGGATCCAAAAACATTCAGTACTTC.

This clonotype occurred a few times. The rearrangement links TRBV5-1 to TRBJ2-5; D gene ambiguous. V was cut by 4 bases and J by 5 bases, with 12 bases left in between. The CDR3 extends over 13 amino acids. The germline CDR1 and CDR2 sequences are SGHRS and YFSETQ. CDR3 DNA: TGCGCCAGCAGCCTGTCCACCGTCGAGACCCAGTACTTC. Protein product: CASSLSTVETQYF.

The chain combines TRBV20-1 with TRBJ2-5; 12 nucleotides line up with TRBD2. Germline-derived CDR1 and CDR2 are DFQATT and SNEGSKA (reference sequence). J lost 5 bases, V lost 0 bases, and 10 bases had no gene match. The CDR3 covers 17 residues. The CDR3 DNA is TGCAGTGCTAGAGATCCGGAAGCTAGCGGGGGGGCTGAGACCCAGTACTTC. The encoded protein is CSARDPEASGGAETQYF.

The chain is built from TRBV20-1 and TRBJ1-2, with 8 bases identical to TRBD1. V lost 1 base and J lost 6; bases outside the gene matches: 4. This CDR3 has 13 residues. Per the germline V gene, CDR1 is DFQATT and CDR2 is SNEGSKA (reference sequence). CDR3 bases: TGCAGTGCTAGAGGACAGGGGATGGATGGCTACACCTTC. It yields the protein CSARGQGMDGYTF.

The chain links TRBV6-1 to TRBJ2-5; a possible D gene is TRBD1 (6 bases). The CDR3 sequence is 15 residues long. The ends were cut back, 3 bases at V and 1 base at J, with 12 bases in the middle. The V gene's germline CDR1 is MNHNS and CDR2 SASEGT. In DNA form, the CDR3 reads TGTGCCAGCAGTGAGGACAGAGGGATCCAAGAGACCCAGTACTTC. Translation gives CASSEDRGIQETQYF.

This clonotype came up a few times. The chain has TRBV27 and TRBJ1-6; the D is unclear. CDR3 length: 13 amino acids. The germline V gene has CDR1 MNHEY and CDR2 SMNVEV (reference sequence). V was trimmed by 5 bases and J by 7 bases, leaving 9 bases between them. The CDR3 spells CASSPSVNSPLHF. The CDR3 DNA reads TGTGCCAGCAGTCCGTCGGTGAATTCACCCCTCCACTTT.